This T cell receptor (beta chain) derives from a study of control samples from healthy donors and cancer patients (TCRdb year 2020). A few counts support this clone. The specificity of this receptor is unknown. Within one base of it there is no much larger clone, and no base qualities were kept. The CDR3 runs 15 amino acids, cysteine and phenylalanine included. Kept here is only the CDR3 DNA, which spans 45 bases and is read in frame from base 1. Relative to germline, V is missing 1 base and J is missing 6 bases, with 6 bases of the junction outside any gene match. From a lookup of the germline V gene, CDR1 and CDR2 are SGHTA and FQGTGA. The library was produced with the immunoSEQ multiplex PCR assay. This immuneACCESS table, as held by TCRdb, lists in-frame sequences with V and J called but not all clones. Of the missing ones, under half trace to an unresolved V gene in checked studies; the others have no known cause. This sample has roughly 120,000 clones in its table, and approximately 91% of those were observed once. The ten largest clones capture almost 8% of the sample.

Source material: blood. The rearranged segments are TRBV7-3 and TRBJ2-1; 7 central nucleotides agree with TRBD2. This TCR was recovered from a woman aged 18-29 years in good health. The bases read TGTGCCAGCAGCTTAAGTCTAGCGGACCCCAATGAGCAGTTCTTC. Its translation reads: CASSLSLADPNEQFF.